The 5 T cell receptor beta chains presented below share a single source sample, sequenced in a study of vaccination and CD4 T cells after COVID-19. These receptors lack a known antigen. Treatment of the sample: approximately 11-day PBMC culture with coronavirus spike peptide pools or control peptides (ViraFEST assay). The unexposed donor provided CD4+ T cells, which were taken before the COVID-19 pandemic (2011-2018). Cultured CD4+ T cells had their DNA profiled by the Oncomine TCR Beta short-read assay. TCRdb analysed the PCR reads with MiXCR anew, one entry per CDR3 protein. The sample includes 6,900 or so distinct CDR3 sequences, around two fifths of them seen just once. The specimen sequenced was CD4+ T cells from blood, cultured in vitro. The receptors shown here come from a human donor in good health.

The V and J genes are TRBV12-3 or TRBV12-4 and TRBJ2-3; TRBD2 aligns across 7 bases. CDR3 length equals 15 residues. The V and J ends lost 3 bases and 5 bases, in that order; junction bases with no gene match: 8. The CDR3 nucleotides are TGTGCCAGCAGTTTCTGGCGGGGGACTCGAGATACGCAGTATTTT. This encodes CASSFWRGTRDTQYF.

This rearrangement joins TRBV20-1 to TRBJ2-1; 9 bases align to TRBD2. This CDR3 comprises 13 residues. From germline, CDR1 is DFQATT and CDR2 SNEGSKA (reference sequence). With V trimmed by 2 bases and J by 10 bases, 6 bases remained unmatched. The CDR3 DNA follows: TGCAGTGCTAGATTAGCGGGAGTGGGAGAGCAGTTCTTC. Translating gives CSARLAGVGEQFF.

This clonotype occurred a few times. This chain links TRBV11-2 with TRBJ1-2, with D uncertain. The CDR3 is made up of 13 amino acids. The ends were cut back, 4 bases at V and 10 bases at J, with 16 bases in the middle. The V gene's germline CDR1 is SGHAT and CDR2 FQNNGV. CDR3 sequence: CASSSLRVSDYTF. CDR3 sequence (DNA): TGTGCCAGCAGCTCCTTAAGGGTTAGTGACTACACCTTC.

This clonotype was counted a few times. The chain uses TRBV12-3 or TRBV12-4 and TRBJ1-2; D is ambiguous. V shed 4 bases and J shed 1 base, with 13 bases lying between them. This CDR3 spans 15 amino acids. The CDR3 protein is CASSSPGYSNYGYTF. The CDR3 coding sequence is TGTGCCAGCAGTTCCCCGGGGTATAGTAACTATGGCTACACCTTC.

The chain combines TRBV5-4 with TRBJ1-2; no clear D gene. From germline, CDR1 is SGHNT and CDR2 YYREEE (reference sequence). The V and J ends lost 1 base and 7 bases respectively, with 20 bases between them. CDR3 length: 16 amino acids. The CDR3 spells CASSLTGGKASVGYTF. In DNA, the CDR3 is TGTGCCAGCAGCTTGACTGGCGGGAAGGCTTCCGTTGGCTACACCTTC.